These T cell receptor beta chains were read from a single sample in a study of response to subunit inactivated influenza vaccine. TCRdb reanalysed the RT-PCR reads using MiXCR and keeps one entry per CDR3 protein. Of under 800,000 distinct CDR3 sequences in the sample, approximately 14% were seen once. The sequencing used PBMCs from blood, collected less than 15 days before vaccination. These TCRs come from a man aged 45-65 years who received an inactivated influenza vaccine. CDR3s include the opening cysteine and the closing phenylalanine or tryptophan. The D gene is left open where the match is weak. The size field is filled for only some rows; it gives once, few, many or a size class.

abundance	v_gene	j_gene	d_gene	CDR3nt	CDR3aa
NA	TRBV7-2	TRBJ1-1	NA	TGTGCCAGCAGCGGAACGATGAACACTGAAGCTTTCTTT	CASSGTMNTEAFF
few	TRBV29-1	TRBJ2-5	NA	TGCAGCGGGCGCAGCGGTGAGACCCAGTACTTC	CSGRSGETQYF
NA	TRBV10-3	TRBJ2-2	TRBD2	TGTGCCAGCAGGCGTCGACTAGCGGGAGCCGCGAACACCGGGGAGCTGTTTTTT	CASRRRLAGAANTGELFF
few	TRBV6-2/TRBV6-3	TRBJ2-1	TRBD2	TGTGCCAGCATCGATGGATGGGGGAGGGCCAACAATGAGCAGTTCTTC	CASIDGWGRANNEQFF
few	TRBV7-2	TRBJ1-5	NA	TGTGCCAGCAGCTTAGCGGGAGGTGCGACCATCCAGCCCCAGCATTTT	CASSLAGGATIQPQHF
few	TRBV5-1	TRBJ2-1	NA	TGCGCCAGCAGCTTTCGTCCGGGCGGGGTCAAAATTTACAATGAGCAGTTCTTC	CASSFRPGGVKIYNEQFF
NA	TRBV6-2/TRBV6-3	TRBJ2-3	NA	TGTGCCAGCAGTACCCCTGGTGAGGCAGTCTCGGCAGATACGCAGTATTTT	CASSTPGEAVSADTQYF
NA	TRBV28	TRBJ2-7	TRBD2	TGTGCCAGCAGTTTAACAAATACCGGACTAGCGGGAGGAAGAATCTACGAGCAGTACTTC	CASSLTNTGLAGGRIYEQYF
NA	TRBV6-6	TRBJ2-7	NA	TGTGCCAGCGGGACAAATAAAAACGAGCAGTACTTC	CASGTNKNEQYF
NA	TRBV5-6	TRBJ2-5	NA	TGTGCCAGCAGTCGTCGGGGGACAAAAGAGACCCAGTACTTC	CASSRRGTKETQYF
NA	TRBV2	TRBJ2-1	TRBD2	TGTGCCAGCAGTGTAGGACTAGCGGGAGTTAAGGAGCAGTTCTTC	CASSVGLAGVKEQFF
NA	TRBV6-5	TRBJ2-2	TRBD2	TGTGCCAGCAGTTACTCGAGCGGGAGCGGCGGGGAGCTGTTTTTT	CASSYSSGSGGELFF
many	TRBV10-3	TRBJ2-2	NA	TGTGCCATCAGTTGGGACTCCCAGACCGGGGAGCTGTTTTTT	CAISWDSQTGELFF
NA	TRBV6-1	TRBJ2-7	TRBD2	TGTGCCGGCACCTCTCCAAGCGGGAGGTACGAGCAGTACTTC	CAGTSPSGRYEQYF
many	TRBV5-1	TRBJ2-1	TRBD2	TGCGCCAGCAGCTTGGACGGGGGGTACGATGAGCAGTTCTTC	CASSLDGGYDEQFF
NA	TRBV6-5	TRBJ1-4	TRBD1	TGTGCCAGCAGTTACGAGGACAGGGGGGTGCGGGGTAATGAAAAACTGTTTTTT	CASSYEDRGVRGNEKLFF
NA	TRBV24-1	TRBJ1-5	TRBD1	TGTGCCACCAGCCAGTCGGGACAGGGGTTCAATCAGCCCCAGCATTTT	CATSQSGQGFNQPQHF
NA	TRBV6-2/TRBV6-3	TRBJ2-7	TRBD1	TGTGCCAGCGGGGACAGCGTAAACGAGCAGTACTTC	CASGDSVNEQYF
many	TRBV4-2	TRBJ1-4	NA	TGTGCCAGCAGCCAAGATGTGGCAGGCAAAACAACTAATGAAAAACTGTTTTTT	CASSQDVAGKTTNEKLFF
NA	TRBV7-6	TRBJ1-6	NA	TGTGCCAGCAGCCCCCGTGGGGGTTGGGATAATTCACCCCTCCACTTT	CASSPRGGWDNSPLHF
NA	TRBV4-1	TRBJ2-7	NA	TGCGCCAGCAGCCACAACTCTGGGGGCTACGAGCAGTACTTC	CASSHNSGGYEQYF
few	TRBV13	TRBJ2-5	TRBD2	TGTGCCAGCAGCCGAGAGACTAGCCCCTCCCAAGAGACCCAGTACTTC	CASSRETSPSQETQYF